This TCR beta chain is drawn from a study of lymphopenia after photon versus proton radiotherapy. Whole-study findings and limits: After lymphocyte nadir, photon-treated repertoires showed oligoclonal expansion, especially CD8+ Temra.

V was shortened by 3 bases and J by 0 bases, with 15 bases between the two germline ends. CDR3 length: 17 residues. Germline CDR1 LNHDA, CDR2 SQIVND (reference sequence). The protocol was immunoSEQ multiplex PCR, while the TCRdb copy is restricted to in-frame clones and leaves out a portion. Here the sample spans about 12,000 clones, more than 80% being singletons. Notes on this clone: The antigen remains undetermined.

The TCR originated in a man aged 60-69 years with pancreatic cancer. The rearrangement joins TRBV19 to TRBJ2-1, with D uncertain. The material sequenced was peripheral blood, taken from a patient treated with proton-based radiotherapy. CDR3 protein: CASSIRPLRVSYNEQFF. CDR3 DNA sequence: TGTGCCAGTAGTATCCGGCCTTTAAGGGTCTCCTACAATGAGCAGTTCTTC.